Reported below is one T cell receptor beta chain. Repertoires were generated with immunoSEQ multiplex PCR, while TCRdb's copy carries only in-frame clones and drops some. The sample holds tens of thousands of clones, 80% to 95% seen once. This record belongs to a study of T cell changes during pregnancy in multiple sclerosis. Trimming stripped 3 bases from V and 4 bases from J, with 12 bases between. The CDR3 extends over 14 amino acids. The V gene's germline CDR1 is SGHVS and CDR2 FNYEAQ. The TCR originated in a female donor with multiple sclerosis, enrolled in a pregnancy study. Sequenced here: CD4+ T cells from peripheral blood mononuclear cells, sampled in the third trimester of pregnancy. The rearrangement joins TRBV7-6 to TRBJ2-5; possible D gene TRBD2, 5 bases. Written as DNA, the CDR3 is TGTGCCAGCAGCTTTAGCGAGGCGGGAGAGACCCAGTACTTC. Translation gives CASSFSEAGETQYF.